These 15 T cell receptor beta chains originate from one sample sequenced in a study of blood T cell repertoires in COVID-19. Libraries were prepared by immunoSEQ multiplex PCR; TCRdb keeps only in-frame clonotypes and omits some of them. This repertoire shows around 260,000 clones, roughly 85% found once; its top ten account for around 2.9%. What was sequenced was peripheral blood. Every receptor here comes from a woman in her twenties or thirties with active or convalescent COVID-19.

This clone was seen a few times. This chain connects TRBV5-6 to TRBJ2-3; the match to TRBD2 covers 13 bases. CDR1 is SGHDT and CDR2 is YYEEEE in the germline V gene. The CDR3 spans 16 residues. V shed 4 bases, J shed 5 bases, and the junction held 7 bases outside the gene matches. The CDR3 region has the DNA TGTGCCAGCAGCACGGGACTAGCGGGGAAGGGAGATACGCAGTATTTT. Translation: CASSTGLAGKGDTQYF. The full variable domain, in which reference TRBV5-6 and TRBJ2-3 provide the parts outside the CDR3, is DAGVTQSPTHLIKTRGQQVTLRCSPKSGHDTVSWYQQALGQGPQFIFQYYEEEERQRGNFPDRFSGHQFPNYSSELNVNALLLGDSALYLCASSTGLAGKGDTQYFGPGTRLTVL.

This clone occurred once. V and J are TRBV18 and TRBJ2-2, with D perhaps TRBD2 (6 bases). The CDR3 covers 15 residues. From germline, CDR1 is KGHSH and CDR2 LQKENI. Trimming removed 2 bases from V and 4 bases from J, with 11 bases in between. CDR3 amino acids: CASSPGSGGTGELFF. The DNA for the CDR3 is TGTGCCAGCTCACCAGGTAGCGGTGGCACCGGGGAGCTGTTTTTT.

The chain recombines TRBV5-1 with TRBJ1-1; the D is unclear. The V gene lost 0 bases and the J gene lost 5 bases, with 14 bases spanning the gap. Germline V lookup: CDR1 SGHRS, CDR2 YFSETQ. The CDR3 extends over 15 amino acids. The CDR3 sequence: CASSLDPRGMTEAFF. The DNA for the CDR3 is TGCGCCAGCAGCTTGGATCCCAGAGGTATGACTGAAGCTTTCTTT. Full variable domain (rest looked up from reference TRBV5-1 and TRBJ1-1): KAGVTQTPRYLIKTRGQQVTLSCSPISGHRSVSWYQQTPGQGLQFLFEYFSETQRNKGNFPGRFSGRQFSNSRSEMNVSTLELGDSALYLCASSLDPRGMTEAFFGQGTRLTVV.

The V call is TRBV12-5, the J call TRBJ1-1; D uncertain. This CDR3 comprises 13 residues. Germline loops: CDR1 LGHNT, CDR2 FRNRAP. V was pared by 3 bases and J by 2 bases, with 7 bases between. The CDR3 DNA reads as TGTGCTAGTGGTTTCGGAGGTAACACTGAAGCTTTCTTT. It is translated as CASGFGGNTEAFF.

J is TRBJ2-1 and V is TRBV18; TRBD2 is a possible D gene (6 bases). The germline V gene encodes CDR1 KGHSH and CDR2 LQKENI. The CDR3 runs 13 residues. V lost 6 bases and J lost 9, with 15 bases in between. The CDR3: CASSLTLASEQFF. The CDR3 coding sequence is TGTGCCAGCTCCCTCACCCTAGCGAGTGAGCAGTTCTTC.

V gene TRBV9 combines with J gene TRBJ2-2, with 8 bases that match TRBD2. The J segment lost 2 bases and the V segment lost 7 bases, leaving 7 bases of the junction unmatched. Germline-derived CDR1 and CDR2 are SGDLS and YYNGEE. The CDR3 has 15 amino acids. In DNA, the CDR3 is TGTGCCAGCGGAATAGCGGGGTTTAACACCGGGGAGCTGTTTTTT. Translating it yields CASGIAGFNTGELFF.

The chain employs TRBV4-3 and TRBJ2-2, with D perhaps TRBD2 (5 bases). V was cut by 0 bases and J by 5 bases, with 13 bases left in between. CDR1 and CDR2 from the germline V gene are LGHNA and YSLEER. This CDR3 has 16 amino acids. Written as DNA, the CDR3 is TGCGCCAGCAGCCAAGATCTTGGGAGCCGGACCGGGGAGCTGTTTTTT. This codes for CASSQDLGSRTGELFF.

This sequence joins TRBV4-2 and TRBJ2-7, with TRBD2 identical over 7 bases. CDR3 size: 16 residues. Germline V gene sequence: CDR1 LGHNA, CDR2 YNFKEQ. Trimming took 2 bases from V and 2 from J; bases not matched to a gene: 9. CDR3 DNA sequence: TGTGCCAGCAGCCAACTTACGCGGGGGTCACCCTACGAGCAGTACTTC. Amino acid sequence: CASSQLTRGSPYEQYF.

The chain recombines TRBV7-3 with TRBJ2-3; D not resolved. V lost 2 bases, J lost 2 bases, and 8 bases lay in between. This CDR3 is built from 14 residues. CDR1 SGHTA and CDR2 FQGTGA come from the germline V gene. The CDR3 sequence: CASSLGLTTDTQYF. The CDR3 nucleotides read TGTGCCAGCAGCTTAGGGCTAACCACAGATACGCAGTATTTT.

V and J are TRBV18 and TRBJ2-1; 8 positions match TRBD1. With V trimmed by 4 bases and J by 4 bases, 6 bases remained unmatched. Germline CDR1 reads KGHSH; CDR2 reads LQKENI. This CDR3 is 15 amino acids long. The CDR3, as DNA: TGTGCCAGCTCACGGGGGACAGGAGATTACAATGAGCAGTTCTTC. Amino acids: CASSRGTGDYNEQFF.

The chain couples TRBV10-3 to TRBJ1-2; D uncertain. This CDR3 spans 13 amino acids. Deletions cut 8 bases from V and 4 bases from J, with 14 bases between. Germline V CDR1 and CDR2: ENHRY, SYGVKD. The CDR3 here is CAISPDGIYGYTF. The CDR3 DNA reads as TGTGCCATCTCCCCTGACGGGATCTATGGCTACACCTTC.

In its sample, this clone was seen a few times. The chain joins TRBV10-1 to TRBJ2-7, with TRBD2 matching 7 bases. The CDR3 runs to 14 residues. Trimming took 3 bases from V and 5 from J; bases not matched to a gene: 7. Germline assignment: CDR1 WNHNN and CDR2 SYGVQD (reference sequence). The CDR3 coding sequence is TGCGCCAGCAGTGAAAGCGGGATCGGCCACGAGCAGTACTTC. Its translation is CASSESGIGHEQYF.

V is TRBV2 and J is TRBJ1-3, with a weak D call TRBD1 (5 bases). Germline assignment: CDR1 SNHLY and CDR2 FYNNEI. Trimming left V 7 bases short and J 8 bases short, with 12 bases between. CDR3 size: 12 residues. CDR3 sequence reads: CASKGDLDTIYF. The CDR3 DNA is TGTGCCAGCAAAGGGGATTTGGACACCATATATTTT.

This clone occurred a few times. This chain joins TRBV30 and TRBJ2-5, with TRBD2 identical over 7 bases. Germline CDR1 GTSNPN, CDR2 SVGIG (reference sequence). Losses at the gene ends were 4 bases for V and 7 bases for J; bases not matched to a gene: 15. The CDR3 is made up of 15 amino acids. DNA of the CDR3: TGTGCCTGGATCCAGCCAGGTCTGGGGGGGACGACCCAGTACTTC. Translated: CAWIQPGLGGTTQYF.

This chain connects TRBV6-6 to TRBJ1-6; 8 bases fit TRBD1. Germline CDR1 MNHNY, CDR2 SVGAGI (reference sequence). V dropped 2 bases and J dropped 9; count of bases not matched to a gene: 6. CDR3 length: 15 amino acids. This CDR3 is CASSYATGERSPLHF. For the CDR3, the DNA is TGTGCCAGCAGTTACGCGACAGGGGAGCGTTCACCCCTCCACTTT.